The T cell receptor beta chain under discussion was sequenced for a study of OX40 agonist ivuxolimab in advanced cancers. About the research overall: Every patient in dose escalation had hepatocellular carcinoma, melanoma, renal cell or head and neck cancer.

The repertoire was sequenced with immunoSEQ multiplex PCR; TCRdb's copy has only in-frame clones and lacks some. The sample holds fewer than 65,000 clones, about 90% seen once. General observations from the study: CD8+ T cells (on average) carried more expanded clones than CD4+ T cells.

V dropped 4 bases and J dropped 3 bases, with 14 bases sitting between them. CDR1 and CDR2 (germline): SGHRS, YFSETQ. The CDR3 is made up of 14 amino acids. This clone appeared once. Its antigen is still unknown. The rearrangement links TRBV5-1 to TRBJ2-7; D may be TRBD1 (6 bases). The material sequenced was CD4+ or CD8+ T cells sorted from blood, taken in a trial of the OX40 agonist ivuxolimab. This receptor was obtained from an adult with an advanced solid tumor such as melanoma, head and neck, liver or kidney cancer. CDR3 loop: CASSIGTNLYEQYF. CDR3 nucleotide sequence: TGCGCCAGCAGCATCGGGACAAACCTCTACGAGCAGTACTTC. The complete variable domain, with remaining parts taken from reference TRBV5-1 and TRBJ2-7, reads KAGVTQTPRYLIKTRGQQVTLSCSPISGHRSVSWYQQTPGQGLQFLFEYFSETQRNKGNFPGRFSGRQFSNSRSEMNVSTLELGDSALYLCASSIGTNLYEQYFGPGTRLTVT.